This T cell receptor (beta chain) was observed in a study of PD-1 blockade in classical Hodgkin lymphoma. Study overall: Patients received nivolumab 3 mg/kg intravenously every 2 weeks.

As to time point: cycle 4 day 1 (C4D1), after more than five weeks of nivolumab. Patients all relapsed after autologous stem cell transplantation, and there was variation in brentuximab vedotin exposure. Complete response, partial response or progressive disease was recorded as best response. The study, taken as a whole, reports: At baseline, newly diagnosed patients reportedly showed less TCR diversity than healthy donors. Compared with baseline, CD4+ but not CD8+ TCR diversity had risen significantly by C4D1.

Germline lookup yields CDR1 LGHNA and CDR2 YSLEER. This CDR3 contains 15 residues. V was pared by 6 bases and J by 11 bases, with 11 bases of the junction left unmatched. On this clone: As yet, its antigen is unknown.

The method was immunoSEQ multiplex PCR; TCRdb's version includes in-frame clones alone and lacks a portion of them. Counted here are about 33,000 clones, approximately 67% occurring once; the ten biggest clones make up 3.9%. The rearrangement links TRBV4-3 to TRBJ1-6, with 9 bases that match TRBD1. This TCR came from a human donor with classical Hodgkin lymphoma. Source: peripheral blood mononuclear cells (PBMCs), taken before the fourth cycle of nivolumab. For the CDR3, the DNA is TGCGCCAGCAGTCTTATACAGGGGGCAGGAACACCCCTCCACTTT. Translation: CASSLIQGAGTPLHF.